The clone carrying this T cell receptor beta chain came up a few times. The antigen remains unidentified. Researchers ran the PCR with 60 Vbeta and 13 Jbeta primers. Clones were read by immunoSEQ multiplex PCR, and TCRdb kept only the in-frame ones, dropping some. The table shows approximately 73,000 clones, with about 60% occurring only once. The sample comes from a study of cytomegalovirus exposure and HLA in healthy donors. Study context: An earlier analysis found fewer than 120 million unique TCR beta sequences from about 190 million T cells. Regarding the study as a whole: Cytomegalovirus association was assigned to about 150 TCR beta chains.

Germline CDR1 is SGHDN and CDR2 is FVKESK. This CDR3 has 16 amino acids. V shed 4 bases, J shed 0 bases, and the junction held 5 bases outside the gene matches. Sequenced: PBMCs. This sequence was found in a man aged 30-40 years in good health and CMV-seropositive. V gene TRBV14 combines with J gene TRBJ2-5; 10 bases map to TRBD1. This CDR3 reads CASSPWTGGYQETQYF. The CDR3 DNA is TGTGCCAGCAGCCCTTGGACAGGGGGGTACCAAGAGACCCAGTACTTC.